The 5 T cell receptor beta chains given below trace back to one sample, sequenced in a study of technical replicates of blood from a handful of donors. Libraries were prepared by immunoSEQ multiplex PCR; TCRdb keeps only in-frame clonotypes and omits some of them. The sample has around 90,000 clones, roughly 94% seen once; the top ten hold about 0.4%. Sequencing was done on a sample of T cells isolated from PBMCs. Receptors originate from a human donor in good health.

V gene TRBV19 combines with J gene TRBJ2-7, with TRBD1 matching 7 bases. Germline CDR1 reads LNHDA; CDR2 reads SQIVND (reference sequence). CDR3 length: 14 amino acids. V dropped 6 bases and J dropped 3; count of bases not matched to a gene: 8. The CDR3: CASSLGSGGYEQYF. In DNA form, the CDR3 reads TGTGCCAGTAGCTTGGGGTCAGGGGGCTACGAGCAGTACTTC.

This clone appeared a single time. The chain carries TRBV10-2 and TRBJ2-2; 9 nucleotides match TRBD2. Germline assignment: CDR1 WSHSY and CDR2 SAAADI. V lost 6 bases and J lost 2; bases outside the gene matches: 1. The CDR3 is 14 residues long. In DNA form, the CDR3 reads TGCGCCAGCAGACTAGCGGGCAACACCGGGGAGCTGTTTTTT. Encoded protein: CASRLAGNTGELFF.

The J gene is TRBJ1-1, the V gene TRBV7-3; a weak D match, TRBD1 (5 bases). V was pared by 1 base and J by 1 base, with 16 bases between. This CDR3 spans 17 amino acids. Germline V gives CDR1 SGHTA, CDR2 FQGTGA. The CDR3 bases are TGTGCCAGCAGCTTAAATCGGGGGGGTCCGACGAACACTGAAGCTTTCTTT. As protein: CASSLNRGGPTNTEAFF.

The chain uses TRBV7-8 and TRBJ2-1, with D possibly TRBD2 on 5 matching bases. CDR1 is SGHVS, CDR2 FQNEAQ, per germline. The ends were cut back, 0 bases at V and 1 base at J, with 10 bases in the middle. This CDR3 comprises 16 residues. CDR3 amino acids: CASSLASRESYNEQFF. The CDR3 coding sequence is TGTGCCAGCAGCTTAGCTTCAAGGGAGTCCTACAATGAGCAGTTCTTC. The full variable domain, rest sourced from reference TRBV7-8 and TRBJ2-1, is GAGVSQSPRYKVAKRGQDVALRCDPISGHVSLFWYQQALGQGPEFLTYFQNEAQLDKSGLPSDRFFAERPEGSVSTLKIQRTQQEDSAVYLCASSLASRESYNEQFFGPGTRLTVL.

The chain combines TRBV6-6 with TRBJ2-5, with D perhaps matching TRBD2 (5 bases). V was pared by 2 bases and J by 0 bases, with 10 bases between. Germline V lookup: CDR1 MNHNY, CDR2 SVGAGI (reference sequence). This CDR3 comprises 15 residues. This chain's CDR3 is CASSYVGADQETQYF. In nucleotides, the CDR3 is TGTGCCAGCAGTTACGTGGGAGCGGACCAAGAGACCCAGTACTTC.